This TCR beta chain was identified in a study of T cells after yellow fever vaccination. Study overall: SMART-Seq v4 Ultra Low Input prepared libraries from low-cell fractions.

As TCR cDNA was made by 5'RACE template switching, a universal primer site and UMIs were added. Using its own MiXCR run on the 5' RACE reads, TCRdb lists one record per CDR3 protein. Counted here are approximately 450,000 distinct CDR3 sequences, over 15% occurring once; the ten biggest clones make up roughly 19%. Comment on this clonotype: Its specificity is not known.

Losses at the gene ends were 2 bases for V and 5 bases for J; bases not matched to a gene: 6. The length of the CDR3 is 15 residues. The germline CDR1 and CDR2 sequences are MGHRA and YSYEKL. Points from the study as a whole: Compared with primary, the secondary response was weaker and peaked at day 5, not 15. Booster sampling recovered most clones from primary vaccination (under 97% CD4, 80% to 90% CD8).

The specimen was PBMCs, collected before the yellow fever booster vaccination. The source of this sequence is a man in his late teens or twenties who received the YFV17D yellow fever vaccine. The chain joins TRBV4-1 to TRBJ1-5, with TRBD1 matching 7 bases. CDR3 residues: CASSQFGTEDQPQHF. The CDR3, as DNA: TGCGCCAGCAGCCAATTTGGGACAGAAGATCAGCCCCAGCATTTT.